These 3 T cell receptor beta chains were all obtained from the same sample, sequenced in a study of OX40 agonist ivuxolimab in advanced cancers. Only in-frame clones appear in the TCRdb table, and some are missing; sequencing was by immunoSEQ multiplex PCR. The repertoire holds 70,000 to 85,000 clones, around 85% seen once, with approximately 2% in the top ten. This specimen consisted of CD4+ or CD8+ T cells sorted from blood, obtained in a trial of the OX40 agonist ivuxolimab. The receptor set was obtained from an adult with an advanced solid tumor such as melanoma, head and neck, liver or kidney cancer.

As for this clone: The junction departs from germline at one end; a sequencing error may be responsible. This chain uses TRBV5-4 with TRBJ1-1; possibly TRBD1 for D (6 bases). The CDR3 totals 16 residues. Germline lookup yields CDR1 SGHNT and CDR2 YYREEE (reference sequence). Here the CDR3 reads CASSQDPGSQGTEAFF. In DNA form, the CDR3 reads TGCGCCAGCAGCCAAGACCCGGGATCTCAGGGGACTGAAGCTTTCTTT. The variable domain in full, completed from reference TRBV5-4 and TRBJ1-1, reads ETGVTQSPTHLIKTRGQQVTLRCSSQSGHNTVSWYQQALGQGPQFIFQYYREEENGRGNFPPRFSGLQFPNYSSELNVNALELDDSALYLCASSQDPGSQGTEAFFGQGTRLTVV.

This clone was seen just once. This rearrangement joins TRBV6-5 to TRBJ2-1; D is perhaps TRBD2 (6 bases). CDR1 and CDR2 (germline): MNHEY, SVGAGI. The length of the CDR3 is 15 residues. Trimming took 4 bases from V and 5 from J, leaving 15 bases between them. The CDR3 sequence is CASSFPGAPNNEQFF. CDR3 DNA: TGTGCCAGCAGTTTCCCGGGAGCACCTAACAATGAGCAGTTCTTC.

The chain carries TRBV1 and TRBJ2-1; the D call in the table, TRBD1, was not verified against the DNA. TRBV1 constitutes a pseudogene. There are 12 residues in the CDR3. The CDR3: CTSSSQNNEQFF. The CDR3 DNA reads TGCACCAGCAGCTCACAAAACAATGAGCAGTTCTTC.